This record concerns one T cell receptor (beta chain) sequence. No cognate antigen has been identified for it. Base quality data are lacking; no much larger clone is found one base away. CDR1 and CDR2 were assigned from the germline V gene (reference sequence) as LNHDA and SQIVND. V loses 10 bases at its end and J loses 6 bases; junction bases beyond the gene matches: 12. The cysteine opens and the phenylalanine closes a CDR3 of 14 amino acids. This entry keeps only the CDR3 DNA: 42 bases, framed from base 1. This entry belongs to a study of T cell changes during pregnancy in multiple sclerosis (dated by TCRdb to the late 2010s). Study-wide context: The study examined how the T cell repertoire changed over the course of pregnancy in women with multiple sclerosis.

The library was built by means of the immunoSEQ multiplex PCR assay. This immuneACCESS table, as held by TCRdb, lists in-frame sequences with V and J called but not all clones. Of the missing ones, under half trace to an unresolved V gene in checked studies; the others have no known cause. The sample has around 70,000 clones on record, approximately 91% of them singletons. Jointly, the top ten make up roughly 1.5% of the sample. This sequence was found in a female donor with multiple sclerosis, enrolled in a pregnancy study. The material sequenced was peripheral blood, taken in the third trimester of pregnancy. The chain uses TRBV19 and TRBJ1-5; 7 bases in the middle match TRBD1. In nucleotide form, the sequence is TGTGCCACCTCCCGGTGGGACAGATCTCAGCCCCAGCATTTT. This sequence encodes CATSRWDRSQPQHF. The variable domain in full, with residues beyond the CDR3 obtained from the reference TRBV19 and TRBJ1-5 genes, is DGGITQSPKYLFRKEGQNVTLSCEQNLNHDAMYWYRQDPGQGLRLIYYSQIVNDFQKGDIAEGYSVSREKKESFPLTVTSAQKNPTAFYLCATSRWDRSQPQHFGDGTRLSIL.